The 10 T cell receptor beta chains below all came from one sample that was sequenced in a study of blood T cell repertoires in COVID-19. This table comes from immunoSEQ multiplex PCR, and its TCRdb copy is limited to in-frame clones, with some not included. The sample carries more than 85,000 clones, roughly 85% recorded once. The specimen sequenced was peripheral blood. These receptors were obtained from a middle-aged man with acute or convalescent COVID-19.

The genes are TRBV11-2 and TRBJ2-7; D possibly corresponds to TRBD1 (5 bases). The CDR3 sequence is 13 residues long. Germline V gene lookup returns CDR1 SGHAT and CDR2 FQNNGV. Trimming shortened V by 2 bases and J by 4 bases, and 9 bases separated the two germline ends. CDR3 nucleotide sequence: TGTGCCAGCAGCTTATCAGGGTCGTACGAGCAGTACTTC. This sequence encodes CASSLSGSYEQYF.

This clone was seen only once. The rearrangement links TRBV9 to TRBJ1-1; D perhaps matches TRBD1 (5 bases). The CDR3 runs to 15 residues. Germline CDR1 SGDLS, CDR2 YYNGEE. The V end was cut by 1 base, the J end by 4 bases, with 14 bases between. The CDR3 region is CASSVQAGSSTEAFF. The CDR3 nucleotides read TGTGCCAGCAGCGTACAGGCAGGGTCGTCCACTGAAGCTTTCTTT.

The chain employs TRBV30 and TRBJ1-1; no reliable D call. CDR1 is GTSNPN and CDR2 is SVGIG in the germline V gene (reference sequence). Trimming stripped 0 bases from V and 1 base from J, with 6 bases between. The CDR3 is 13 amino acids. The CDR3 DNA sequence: TGTGCCTGGAGTGTATTGGCGAACACTGAAGCTTTCTTT. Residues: CAWSVLANTEAFF.

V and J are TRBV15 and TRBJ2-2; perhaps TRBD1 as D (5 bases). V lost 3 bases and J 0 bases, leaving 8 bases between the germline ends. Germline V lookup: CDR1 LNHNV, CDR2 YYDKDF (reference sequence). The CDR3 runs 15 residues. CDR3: CATSSQGANTGELFF. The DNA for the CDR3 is TGTGCCACCAGCAGTCAGGGCGCGAACACCGGGGAGCTGTTTTTT.

Here the CDR3 DNA reads TGCAGTGCTAGTACTAGCGGGGGTGGGTCCTACGAGCAGTACTTC. It yields the protein CSASTSGGGSYEQYF. The J gene is TRBJ2-7, the V gene TRBV20-1; 11 bases are a match to TRBD2. There are 15 residues in the CDR3. Germline V gives CDR1 DFQATT, CDR2 SNEGSKA (reference sequence). V lost 3 bases, J lost 1 base, and 5 bases stayed unmatched.

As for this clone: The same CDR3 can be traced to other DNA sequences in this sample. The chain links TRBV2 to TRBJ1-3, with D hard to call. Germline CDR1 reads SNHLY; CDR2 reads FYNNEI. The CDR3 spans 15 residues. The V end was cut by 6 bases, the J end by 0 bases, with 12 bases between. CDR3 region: CASSQDSDSGNTIYF. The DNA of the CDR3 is TGTGCCAGCAGCCAGGACTCCGACTCTGGAAACACCATATATTTT.

The CDR3 reads CASGLGDYHNEQFF. As DNA, the CDR3 is TGTGCTAGTGGTTTAGGGGACTACCACAATGAGCAGTTCTTC. V and J are TRBV12-5 and TRBJ2-1; 7 bases line up with TRBD2. The CDR3 loop spans 14 amino acids. The V segment lost 3 bases and the J segment 5 bases; nucleotides outside the gene matches: 4. Germline CDR1 LGHNT, CDR2 FRNRAP.

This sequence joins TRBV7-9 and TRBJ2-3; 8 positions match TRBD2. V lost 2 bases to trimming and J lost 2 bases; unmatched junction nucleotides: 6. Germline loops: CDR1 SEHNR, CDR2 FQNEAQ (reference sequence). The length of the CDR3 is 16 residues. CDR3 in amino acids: CASSLRGGSFTDTQYF. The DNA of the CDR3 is TGTGCCAGCAGCTTACGGGGGGGTAGCTTCACAGATACGCAGTATTTT.

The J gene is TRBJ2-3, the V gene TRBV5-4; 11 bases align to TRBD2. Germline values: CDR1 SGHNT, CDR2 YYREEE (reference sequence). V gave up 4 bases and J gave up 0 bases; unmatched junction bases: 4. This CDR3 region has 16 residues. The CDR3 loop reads CASSGLAGGSTDTQYF. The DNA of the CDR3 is TGTGCCAGCAGCGGATTAGCGGGGGGGAGCACAGATACGCAGTATTTT.

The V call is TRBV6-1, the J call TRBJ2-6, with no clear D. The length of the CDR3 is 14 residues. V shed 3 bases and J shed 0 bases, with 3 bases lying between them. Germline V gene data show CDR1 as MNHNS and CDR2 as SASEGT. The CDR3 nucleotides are TGTGCCAGCAGTGACAACTCTGGGGCCAACGTCCTGACTTTC. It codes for CASSDNSGANVLTF.